A selection of T cell receptor beta chains follows, all from one sample in a study of T cell responses to AZD1222 COVID-19 vaccine. Here immunoSEQ multiplex PCR was the method, and the copy in TCRdb shows in-frame clones only, minus some. The sample contains about 96,000 clones, about 88% of which appear only once. The sample was peripheral blood, taken on day 0 of AZD1222 vaccination. Every receptor here comes from an adult in good health. Both conserved end residues are trimmed from each CDR3.

v_call | cdr3_aa
TRBV7-8 | ASSSLVGGRSPLH
TRBV14 | ASSQDFEVGANEQF
TRBV28 | ASRFRDRLAYEQY
TRBV4-2 | ASSQAGENEQF
TRBV11-2 | ASSFRLGAATNEKLF
TRBV9 | ASSVEGDYNSPLH
TRBV21-1 | ASSKAGGQGYPLFYNEQF
TRBV7-2 | ASSGDTSSYEQY
TRBV2 | ASRGVGGYT
TRBV5-1 | ASSHTQGAEKLF
TRBV19 | ASSMGSSINQPQH
TRBV20-1 | SALESYGYT
TRBV7-2 | ASSLYGVTQY
TRBV29-1 | SVEDTLNTEAF
TRBV3-1/TRBV3-2 | ASTVSSGHTEAF
TRBV10-1 | ASSGDQTGEREQY
TRBV6-5 | ATTGGVSSYEQY
TRBV11-2 | ASRSLASGSEQY
TRBV28 | ASNTDRGGNTEAF
TRBV5-1 | ASSLEGVSEKLF
TRBV19 | ASTTRGGGGYT
TRBV5-1 | ASSSPQGASSTNEKLF
TRBV18 | ASSPQGHNAGNTIY
TRBV7-8 | ASSAGQDGEKLF
TRBV4-3 | ASSLLEGVGYNSPLH
TRBV20-1 | SASAGDGNTIY
TRBV28 | ASSPRGANTGELF
TRBV6-2/TRBV6-3 | ASSRYRDRNTGELF
TRBV6-5 | ASMDRGNPNEKLF